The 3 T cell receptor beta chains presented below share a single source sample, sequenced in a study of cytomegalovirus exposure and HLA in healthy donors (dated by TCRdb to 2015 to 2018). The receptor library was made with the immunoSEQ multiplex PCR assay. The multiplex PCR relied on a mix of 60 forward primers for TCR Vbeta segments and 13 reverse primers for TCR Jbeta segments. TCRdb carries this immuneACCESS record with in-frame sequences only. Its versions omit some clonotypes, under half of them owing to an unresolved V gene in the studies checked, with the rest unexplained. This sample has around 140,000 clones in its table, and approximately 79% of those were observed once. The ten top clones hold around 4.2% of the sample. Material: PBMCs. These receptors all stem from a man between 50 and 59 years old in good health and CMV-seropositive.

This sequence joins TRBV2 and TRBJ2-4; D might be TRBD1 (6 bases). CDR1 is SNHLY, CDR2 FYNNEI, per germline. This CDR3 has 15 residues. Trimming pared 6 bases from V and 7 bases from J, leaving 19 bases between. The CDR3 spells CASRTSGTSVNIQYF. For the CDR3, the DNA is TGTGCCAGCAGAACCTCCGGGACAAGCGTTAACATTCAGTACTTC.

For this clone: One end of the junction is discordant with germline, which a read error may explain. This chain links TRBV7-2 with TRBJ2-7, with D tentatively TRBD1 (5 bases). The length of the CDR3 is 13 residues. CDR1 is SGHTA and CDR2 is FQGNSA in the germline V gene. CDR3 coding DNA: TGTGCCTGCAGCTTAGGTAGGGGCTACGAGCAGTACTTC. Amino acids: CACSLGRGYEQYF.

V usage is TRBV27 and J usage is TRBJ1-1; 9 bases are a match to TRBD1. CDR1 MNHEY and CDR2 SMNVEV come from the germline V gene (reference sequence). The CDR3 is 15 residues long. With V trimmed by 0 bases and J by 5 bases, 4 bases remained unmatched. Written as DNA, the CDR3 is TGTGCCAGCAGTTTATCCGGGACAGGGAAGACTGAAGCTTTCTTT. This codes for CASSLSGTGKTEAFF.